This T cell receptor beta chain appears in the sequencing data of a study of blood T cell repertoires in COVID-19. Study-level background: Whether acute or convalescent, the COVID-19 samples came from the United States, Italy and Spain.

V was cut by 4 bases and J by 1 base, with 19 bases left in between. Germline assignment: CDR1 MGHRA and CDR2 YSYEKL. The CDR3 loop spans 18 amino acids. Assay: immunoSEQ multiplex PCR; the TCRdb copy retains only in-frame clones and omits some. The sample records about 120,000 clones, less than 80% being singletons. This clone has just a few counts. The V and J genes are TRBV4-1 and TRBJ2-2; D is possibly TRBD1 (6 bases). The sequenced sample consisted of peripheral blood. The receptor comes from a man over 45 with acute or convalescent COVID-19. The CDR3 nucleotides are TGCGCCAGCAGCCCCGGGCTTACCGGGACACAGAACACCGGGGAGCTGTTTTTT. It yields the protein CASSPGLTGTQNTGELFF.